The 15 T cell receptor beta chains given below trace back to one sample, sequenced in a study of cytomegalovirus exposure and HLA in healthy donors. In the PCR, 60 Vbeta and 13 Jbeta primers were used. The assay was immunoSEQ multiplex PCR, and TCRdb's table has in-frame clones only and misses some. The data contain about 120,000 clones, about 80% of them singletons. Sequencing was performed on PBMCs. Receptor source: a female donor in good health and CMV-seropositive.

The chain is built from TRBV4-3 and TRBJ2-7; 10 bases align to TRBD1. The CDR3 consists of 15 residues. Germline V CDR1 and CDR2: LGHNA, YSLEER. Losses at the gene ends were 0 bases for V and 3 bases for J; bases not matched to a gene: 2. DNA of the CDR3: TGCGCCAGCAGCCAAGATCGGACAGGGGGCTACGAGCAGTACTTC. Its translation: CASSQDRTGGYEQYF.

V and J are TRBV6-6 and TRBJ1-2; unclear D gene. V was trimmed by 6 bases and J by 2 bases, leaving 13 bases between them. Germline V gives CDR1 MNHNY, CDR2 SVGAGI (reference sequence). This CDR3 region has 14 residues. The CDR3 DNA is TGTGCCAGCAGCCACTACAAGGAGAACTATGGCTACACCTTC. Residues: CASSHYKENYGYTF.

This clone came up a few times. The V and J genes are TRBV28 and TRBJ2-7; D is unclear. Germline V gene sequence: CDR1 MDHEN, CDR2 SYDVKM. The ends were cut back, 4 bases at V and 6 bases at J, with 10 bases in the middle. This CDR3 region has 12 residues. DNA of the CDR3: TGTGCCAGCAGTTGGCGGCTCGGCGAGCAGTACTTC. Translating gives CASSWRLGEQYF. The whole variable domain, filled in from reference TRBV28 and TRBJ2-7, reads DVKVTQSSRYLVKRTGEKVFLECVQDMDHENMFWYRQDPGLGLRLIYFSYDVKMKEKGDIPEGYSVSREKKERFSLILESASTNQTSMYLCASSWRLGEQYFGPGTRLTVT.

This rearrangement joins TRBV11-2 to TRBJ2-7, with 7 bases lining up with TRBD2. V trimming: 3 bases; J trimming: 6 bases; junction bases outside the gene matches: 5. Germline values: CDR1 SGHAT, CDR2 FQNNGV. This CDR3 comprises 13 residues. The DNA for the CDR3 is TGTGCCAGCAGCTTGGGGCCGGGAGGCGAGCAGTACTTC. It encodes CASSLGPGGEQYF. The full variable domain, its missing parts supplied by reference TRBV11-2 and TRBJ2-7, is EAGVAQSPRYKIIEKRQSVAFWCNPISGHATLYWYQQILGQGPKLLIQFQNNGVVDDSQLPKDRFSAERLKGVDSTLKIQPAKLEDSAVYLCASSLGPGGEQYFGPGTRLTVT.

The V gene is TRBV7-2, the J gene TRBJ2-3, with D perhaps matching TRBD2 (6 bases). V was clipped by 5 bases and J by 3 bases, with 12 bases between them. This CDR3 comprises 14 residues. Germline V lookup: CDR1 SGHTA, CDR2 FQGNSA. This chain's CDR3 is CASSMRDGTDTQYF. The CDR3 DNA sequence: TGTGCCAGCAGCATGCGGGATGGAACAGATACGCAGTATTTT.

The chain combines TRBV11-2 with TRBJ2-7; no reliable D call. This CDR3 is 15 amino acids long. V lost 5 bases, J lost 0 bases, and 14 bases lay in between. Germline V lookup: CDR1 SGHAT, CDR2 FQNNGV. In nucleotides, the CDR3 is TGTGCCAGCAGCCTTGGTCCCGATAGCTCCTACGAGCAGTACTTC. Translated, it gives CASSLGPDSSYEQYF.

J is TRBJ1-5 and V is TRBV29-1; 7 nucleotides line up with TRBD1. Trimming removed 4 bases from V and 6 bases from J; junction bases left unmatched: 6. The CDR3 consists of 13 residues. The germline CDR1 and CDR2 sequences are SQVTM and ANQGSEA. CDR3 in amino acids: CSVGQGDGQPQHF. The CDR3 region has the DNA TGCAGCGTTGGACAGGGAGACGGTCAGCCCCAGCATTTT.

The chain joins TRBV6-5 to TRBJ1-2, with a possible D match to TRBD1 (5 bases). The V end lost 0 bases, the J end lost 4 bases, and 12 bases lay between the germline ends. The CDR3 runs 15 residues. The germline gives CDR1 MNHEY, CDR2 SVGAGI. The chain's CDR3 is CASSYSRGGSYGYTF. CDR3 coding DNA: TGTGCCAGCAGTTACTCCCGGGGGGGTTCCTATGGCTACACCTTC.

The chain uses TRBV9 and TRBJ2-4; 9 positions match TRBD2. The trim removed 0 bases at V and 8 bases at J, leaving 12 bases unmatched. Germline assignment: CDR1 SGDLS and CDR2 YYNGEE. The CDR3 length is 17 residues. The CDR3 reads CASSVGLADEQWDIQYF. In DNA form, the CDR3 reads TGTGCCAGCAGCGTAGGACTAGCGGACGAACAATGGGACATTCAGTACTTC. The full variable domain, with the rest looked up from reference TRBV9 and TRBJ2-4, is DSGVTQTPKHLITATGQRVTLRCSPRSGDLSVYWYQQSLDQGLQFLIQYYNGEERAKGNILERFSAQQFPDLHSELNLSSLELGDSALYFCASSVGLADEQWDIQYFGAGTRLSVL.

The chain has TRBV5-1 and TRBJ2-2; 10 bases map to TRBD1. Germline lookup yields CDR1 SGHRS and CDR2 YFSETQ. Germline trimming cut 3 bases from V and 3 bases from J; bases unmatched to any gene: 5. This CDR3 is built from 16 residues. The CDR3 DNA reads as TGCGCCAGCAGCTCGCCCGGGACAGGGGACACCGGGGAGCTGTTTTTT. Translated: CASSSPGTGDTGELFF.

This clone was seen a few times. The chain carries TRBV7-2 and TRBJ1-4; unclear D gene. This CDR3 spans 13 amino acids. The V and J ends lost 2 bases and 8 bases respectively, with 9 bases between them. Per the germline V gene, CDR1 is SGHTA and CDR2 is FQGNSA. The DNA for the CDR3 is TGTGCCAGCAGCTTAAATGTGGGCGAAAAACTGTTTTTT. It is translated as CASSLNVGEKLFF.

The chain recombines TRBV2 with TRBJ2-5, with D possibly matching TRBD2 (6 bases). V lost 4 bases to trimming and J lost 5 bases, with 8 bases between them. The CDR3 loop spans 12 amino acids. Per germline, CDR1 SNHLY and CDR2 FYNNEI. The chain's CDR3 is CASSARGETQYF. DNA for the CDR3: TGTGCCAGCAGTGCCCGGGGGGAGACCCAGTACTTC.

The V gene is TRBV7-8, the J gene TRBJ1-5, with D tentatively TRBD1 (6 bases). This CDR3 has 16 residues. Germline V gives CDR1 SGHVS, CDR2 FQNEAQ. Trimming pared 3 bases from V and 7 bases from J, leaving 19 bases between. The CDR3 DNA follows: TGTGCCAGCAGCTTTAGCTCGCGGGGGGCCAACCAGCCCCAGCATTTT. Its translation: CASSFSSRGANQPQHF.

This chain connects TRBV21-1 to TRBJ1-5; the DNA was not used to check the table's D call, TRBD1. TRBV21-1 is reported as a pseudogene. This CDR3 is 16 amino acids long. CDR3: CASSNRTGPGYQPQHF. The CDR3 DNA follows: TGTGCCAGCAGCAATCGGACAGGGCCAGGCTATCAGCCCCAGCATTTT.

The chain carries TRBV29-1 and TRBJ2-5, with D uncertain. The CDR3 totals 12 residues. V lost 4 bases and J lost 5, with 11 bases in between. Germline V CDR1 and CDR2: SQVTM, ANQGSEA. Written as DNA, the CDR3 is TGCAGCGTTGGACGCTACGGGGAGACCCAGTACTTC. Its protein product is CSVGRYGETQYF.